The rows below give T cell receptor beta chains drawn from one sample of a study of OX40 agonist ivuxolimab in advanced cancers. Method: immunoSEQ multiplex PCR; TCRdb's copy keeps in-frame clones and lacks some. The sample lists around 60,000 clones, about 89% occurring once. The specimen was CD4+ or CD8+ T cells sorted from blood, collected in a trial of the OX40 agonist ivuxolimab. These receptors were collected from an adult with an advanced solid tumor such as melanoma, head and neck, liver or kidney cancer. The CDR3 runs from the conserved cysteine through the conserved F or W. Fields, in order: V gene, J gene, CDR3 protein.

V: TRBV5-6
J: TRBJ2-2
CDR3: CASSFLGGIVGELFF

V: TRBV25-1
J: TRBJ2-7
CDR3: CASSEFKEGLSEQYF

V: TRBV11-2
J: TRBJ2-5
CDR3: CASSPEGETQYF

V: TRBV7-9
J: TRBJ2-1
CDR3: CASRSELAGGLGEQFF

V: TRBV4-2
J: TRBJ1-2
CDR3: CASSQGSEQGKLYGYTF

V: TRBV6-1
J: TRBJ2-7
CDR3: CASTWTGGEQYF

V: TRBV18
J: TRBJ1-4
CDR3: CASSSTPGRTNEKLFF

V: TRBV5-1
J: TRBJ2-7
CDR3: CASSFSSYEQYF

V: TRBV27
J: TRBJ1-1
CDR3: CASSLYGTGGVETEAFF

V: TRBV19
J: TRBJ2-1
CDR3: CASSKKGRYNEQFF

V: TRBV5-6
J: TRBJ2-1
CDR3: CASSPTGTGDIEEQFF